The 21 T cell receptor beta chains below all came from one sample that was sequenced in a study of blood T cell repertoires in COVID-19 (dated by TCRdb to 2020 to 2022). Library preparation used the immunoSEQ multiplex PCR assay. Here the immuneACCESS table is served through TCRdb, limited to in-frame sequences with V and J called. Missing clones are a known gap in these copies; in checked studies unresolved V genes cover under half, and the rest lacks a known reason. This sample lists fewer than 400,000 clones; about 83% were detected once. 10% of the sample belongs to the ten largest clones. Sequencing was done on a sample of PBMCs or T cells enriched from blood (not recorded which). Every receptor here comes from a woman aged 45 to 65 who had recovered from COVID-19.

The chain joins TRBV19 to TRBJ1-2, with 9 bases that match TRBD1. CDR1 LNHDA and CDR2 SQIVND come from the germline V gene (reference sequence). The V segment lost 5 bases and the J segment 8 bases; nucleotides outside the gene matches: 15. This CDR3 is built from 16 residues. CDR3 DNA sequence: TGTGCCAGTAGTTCTGGACAGGGGCGACCTCCGGAAGGCTACACCTTC. Amino acids: CASSSGQGRPPEGYTF.

Only one count was recorded for this clone. The chain has TRBV7-2 and TRBJ1-2; D gene ambiguous. The germline V gene encodes CDR1 SGHTA and CDR2 FQGNSA. V dropped 1 base and J dropped 6 bases, with 15 bases sitting between them. The CDR3 extends over 15 amino acids. CDR3 region: CASSLEGFRGNGYTF. In nucleotides, the CDR3 is TGTGCCAGCAGCTTAGAGGGATTCCGGGGAAATGGCTACACCTTC.

The chain recombines TRBV6-5 with TRBJ1-2; D is ambiguous. Trimming left V 4 bases short and J 8 bases short, with 11 bases between. The CDR3 is made up of 12 amino acids. CDR1 is MNHEY, CDR2 SVGAGI, per germline. The CDR3 region is CASSSSGVGYTF. CDR3 bases: TGTGCCAGCAGTTCATCAGGTGTAGGCTACACCTTC.

The chain recombines TRBV7-2 with TRBJ1-4; 8 bases are shared with TRBD1. The CDR3 spans 15 residues. The germline V gene encodes CDR1 SGHTA and CDR2 FQGNSA. V gave up 3 bases and J gave up 5 bases; unmatched junction bases: 5. The CDR3 sequence is CASSLDREANEKLFF. Here the CDR3 DNA reads TGTGCCAGCAGCTTGGACAGGGAAGCGAATGAAAAACTGTTTTTT.

The rearrangement uses TRBV12-5 and TRBJ1-6; TRBD1 agrees at 7 bases. Germline trimming cut 1 base from V and 5 bases from J; bases unmatched to any gene: 8. The CDR3 spans 17 residues. Germline loops: CDR1 LGHNT, CDR2 FRNRAP. Here the CDR3 reads CASGLAQGIVNNSPLHF. Here the CDR3 DNA reads TGTGCTAGTGGTTTGGCACAGGGGATTGTCAATAATTCACCCCTCCACTTT.

The rearrangement uses TRBV19 and TRBJ1-1, with D maybe TRBD1 (5 bases). With 3 bases removed from V and 1 base from J, the gap between germline ends came to 9 bases. This CDR3 is built from 14 residues. Germline V gene data show CDR1 as LNHDA and CDR2 as SQIVND (reference sequence). The CDR3 sequence: CASSIQGRNTEAFF. CDR3 nucleotide sequence: TGTGCCAGTAGTATTCAGGGTCGGAACACTGAAGCTTTCTTT.

This clone appeared once. J is TRBJ2-5 and V is TRBV2, with 10 bases fitting TRBD2. Germline V gene sequence: CDR1 SNHLY, CDR2 FYNNEI. Losses at the gene ends were 3 bases for V and 5 bases for J; bases not matched to a gene: 12. The CDR3 sequence is 17 residues long. The CDR3 DNA reads as TGTGCCAGCAGTGAGTCCAGGAGCGGGGGGGCGTTGGAGACCCAGTACTTC. It specifies CASSESRSGGALETQYF.

The J gene is TRBJ1-4, the V gene TRBV6-1, with 7 bases aligning to TRBD1. The germline V gene encodes CDR1 MNHNS and CDR2 SASEGT. The CDR3 runs to 18 residues. Unmatched junction bases numbered 16, after V lost 2 bases and J lost 7 bases. This CDR3 is CASSELGQPSHWSEKLFF. As DNA, the CDR3 is TGTGCCAGCAGTGAATTGGGACAGCCCTCCCACTGGAGTGAAAAACTGTTTTTT.

The gene calls are TRBV5-1 and TRBJ1-1; tentatively, D is TRBD1 (6 bases). V was trimmed by 3 bases and J by 1 base, leaving 16 bases between them. The CDR3 consists of 16 residues. Germline CDR1 and CDR2: SGHRS and YFSETQ. In DNA, the CDR3 is TGCGCCAGCAGCTCTGGGTGGGAGGGGGGGAACACTGAAGCTTTCTTT. Translation gives CASSSGWEGGNTEAFF.

In its sample, this clone was seen a few times. The chain couples TRBV7-2 to TRBJ1-1, with TRBD1 identical over 11 bases. The length of the CDR3 is 15 residues. The trim removed 7 bases at V and 5 bases at J, leaving 9 bases unmatched. CDR1 is SGHTA and CDR2 is FQGNSA in the germline V gene. CDR3 in DNA: TGTGCCAGCACCGGACAGGGGGCGGTTCGGACTGAAGCTTTCTTT. Protein sequence: CASTGQGAVRTEAFF.

The chain employs TRBV6-5 and TRBJ1-4, with TRBD1 as a possible D gene (5 bases). The germline V gene has CDR1 MNHEY and CDR2 SVGAGI. The CDR3 covers 15 residues. The V end was cut by 0 bases, the J end by 8 bases, with 13 bases between. In nucleotides, the CDR3 is TGTGCCAGCAGTTACTCGACCAGACAGTCGGAAAAACTGTTTTTT. Protein sequence: CASSYSTRQSEKLFF.

The gene calls are TRBV4-1 and TRBJ2-3; 8 positions match TRBD2. J gave up 0 bases and V 4 bases, and 9 bases lay outside the gene matches. CDR3 length: 17 residues. The V gene's germline CDR1 is MGHRA and CDR2 YSYEKL. The chain's CDR3 is CASSRGSSGPSTDTQYF. CDR3 nucleotide sequence: TGCGCCAGCAGCCGAGGGTCTAGCGGGCCTAGCACAGATACGCAGTATTTT.

This chain joins TRBV19 and TRBJ1-6; 10 nucleotides align to TRBD1. V lost 4 bases, J lost 5 bases, and 5 bases stayed unmatched. CDR3 length equals 16 residues. CDR1 and CDR2 (germline): LNHDA, SQIVND (reference sequence). CDR3 sequence: CASSTGQGKDNSPLHF. CDR3 sequence (DNA): TGTGCCAGTAGTACGGGACAGGGGAAGGATAATTCACCCCTCCACTTT.

V and J are TRBV29-1 and TRBJ1-5, with 12 positions matching TRBD1. The CDR3 spans 14 residues. Germline V gene lookup returns CDR1 SQVTM and CDR2 ANQGSEA. The V segment lost 3 bases and the J segment 6 bases; nucleotides outside the gene matches: 3. In DNA form, the CDR3 reads TGCAGCGTTGAGGGACAGGGGGCAGGTCAGCCCCAGCATTTT. Encoded protein: CSVEGQGAGQPQHF.

This clone was detected a few times. The rearrangement links TRBV14 to TRBJ2-7; 7 nucleotides align to TRBD1. The CDR3 loop spans 15 amino acids. Germline V lookup: CDR1 SGHDN, CDR2 FVKESK. J was trimmed by 3 bases and V by 4 bases; bases with no gene match: 9. CDR3 residues: CASSRGRGTLYEQYF. The DNA of the CDR3 is TGTGCCAGCAGCCGGGGCAGGGGGACACTCTACGAGCAGTACTTC.

The chain combines TRBV28 with TRBJ2-3; 12 bases map to TRBD1. The ends lost 3 bases at V and 1 base at J; junction bases unmatched: 11. The CDR3 contains 19 residues. Per the germline V gene, CDR1 is MDHEN and CDR2 is SYDVKM. The CDR3 sequence is CASSFRDRGLRRGTDTQYF. The CDR3 bases are TGTGCCAGCAGTTTCCGGGACAGGGGGCTCAGGCGCGGCACAGATACGCAGTATTTT.

The chain recombines TRBV7-9 with TRBJ2-5; TRBD2 matches 15 bases. CDR1 and CDR2 (germline): SEHNR, FQNEAQ (reference sequence). This CDR3 comprises 17 residues. With 5 bases clipped from V and 2 bases from J, the junction kept 6 bases outside the gene matches. The CDR3, as DNA: TGTGCCAGCAGCCCTCGGACTAGCGGGGGGGCTCAAGAGACCCAGTACTTC. As protein: CASSPRTSGGAQETQYF.

This clone is a singleton in its sample. The chain carries TRBV7-9 and TRBJ2-2, with a weak D call TRBD2 (6 bases). The V gene's germline CDR1 is SEHNR and CDR2 FQNEAQ (reference sequence). Trimming cost V 3 bases and J 3 bases, with 8 bases left between them. The CDR3 is 14 amino acids. CDR3 residues: CASSLGGYTGELFF. CDR3 sequence (DNA): TGTGCCAGCAGCTTGGGAGGTTACACCGGGGAGCTGTTTTTT. Looking up the rest from reference TRBV7-9 and TRBJ2-2 gives the full variable domain: DTGVSQNPRHKITKRGQNVTFRCDPISEHNRLYWYRQTLGQGPEFLTYFQNEAQLEKSRLLSDRFSAERPKGSFSTLEIQRTEQGDSAMYLCASSLGGYTGELFFGEGSRLTVL.

The table lists this clone with a few counts. CDR3 sequence reads: CASSLRRAASGGNDTQYF. CDR3 nucleotide sequence: TGTGCCAGCAGTTTAAGGCGCGCGGCTAGCGGGGGGAACGATACGCAGTATTTT. The chain has TRBV27 and TRBJ2-3, with TRBD2 matching 11 bases. CDR1 is MNHEY, CDR2 SMNVEV, per germline (reference sequence). Trimming at V came to 2 bases and at J to 6 bases, leaving 13 bases not matched to a gene. The CDR3 has 18 residues.

The V call is TRBV15, the J call TRBJ1-4; a weak D match, TRBD1 (5 bases). Trimming shortened V by 3 bases and J by 8 bases, and 16 bases separated the two germline ends. There are 15 residues in the CDR3. Germline values: CDR1 LNHNV, CDR2 YYDKDF (reference sequence). CDR3 in amino acids: CATSRDPGRGEKLFF. The CDR3, as DNA: TGTGCCACCAGCAGGGACCCAGGGCGGGGAGAAAAACTGTTTTTT.

The chain recombines TRBV19 with TRBJ1-5, with 8 positions matching TRBD1. The CDR3 runs to 16 residues. With V trimmed by 7 bases and J by 4 bases, 12 bases remained unmatched. The germline gives CDR1 LNHDA, CDR2 SQIVND (reference sequence). DNA of the CDR3: TGTGCCAGTACCTCACCCGGACAGGGTCGAAATCAGCCCCAGCATTTT. Translated, it gives CASTSPGQGRNQPQHF.